This is a list of T cell receptor beta chains from one sample in a study of radiotherapy plus CTLA-4 blockade in lung cancer. Sequencing used immunoSEQ multiplex PCR; TCRdb keeps in-frame clones, though not all of them. The sample holds tens of thousands of clones, around 90% seen once. Here the sequenced sample was peripheral blood, taken from a patient treated with radiotherapy plus ipilimumab. The receptors shown here come from a human donor with non-small cell lung cancer that progressed on radiotherapy plus ipilimumab. CDR3s include the opening cysteine and the closing phenylalanine or tryptophan. The D gene is left open where the match is weak. The size entry is marked missing in some rows and otherwise reads once, few, many or a size class.

j_call	clone_size	d_call	v_call	cdr3_nt	cdr3_aa
TRBJ1-1	once	.	TRBV11-2	TGTGCCAGCAGCTCAGTGGGGGTAAGCACTGAAGCTTTCTTT	CASSSVGVSTEAFF
TRBJ1-2	.	.	TRBV28	TGTGCCAGCAGTTCCCTCCTCTGGCAGGCGGGGGGCTACACCTTC	CASSSLLWQAGGYTF
TRBJ2-5	.	.	TRBV5-1	TGCGCCAGCAGCTGGGGGGACAGACAAGAGACCCAGTACTTC	CASSWGDRQETQYF
TRBJ1-5	.	TRBD1	TRBV6-6	TGTGCCAGCAGTTTCACAGGGGGTCCCCAGCATTTT	CASSFTGGPQHF
TRBJ2-6	.	.	TRBV7-2	TGTGCCAGCAGCTTAGAGAGCCCCGGTAGCTCTGGGGCCAACGTCCTGACTTTC	CASSLESPGSSGANVLTF
TRBJ1-2	.	.	TRBV7-7	TGTGCTAGCAGCTTAGTGGACGATGGCTACACCTTC	CASSLVDDGYTF
TRBJ2-7	.	TRBD2	TRBV10-3	TGTGCCATCAGTGAACCGAGCGGGAGTGGCCCCAACGAGCAGTACTTC	CAISEPSGSGPNEQYF
TRBJ1-1	.	.	TRBV30	TGTGCCTGGAGGGGAGAGGGTGAAGCTTTCTTT	CAWRGEGEAFF
TRBJ1-5	.	.	TRBV6-6	TGTGCCAGCAGCCCCGAAACTAGCAATCAGCCCCAGCATTTT	CASSPETSNQPQHF
TRBJ1-4	few	.	TRBV4-2	TGTGCCAGCAGCCAAGTCGAAGGGGGTAATGAAAAACTGTTTTTT	CASSQVEGGNEKLFF
TRBJ2-1	.	TRBD2	TRBV12-5	TGTGCTAGTGGTTTGGTACTGGGGACTAGCGGCTACAATGAGCAGTTCTTC	CASGLVLGTSGYNEQFF
TRBJ1-1	.	TRBD1	TRBV10-3	TGTGCCAGCAGGACAGGGGGCTCCACTGAAGCTTTCTTT	CASRTGGSTEAFF
TRBJ1-5	.	.	TRBV4-1	TGCGCCAGCAGCCAAGCCGGGGACGGCACTAATCAGCCCCAGCATTTT	CASSQAGDGTNQPQHF
TRBJ1-1	.	.	TRBV30	TGTGCCTGGTCCATTGCAGGGGTGACTGAAGCTTTCTTT	CAWSIAGVTEAFF
TRBJ2-3	once	.	TRBV4-1	TGCGCCAGCAGTCGCGGCGACAGTCCTAGCACAGATACGCAGTATTTT	CASSRGDSPSTDTQYF
TRBJ2-2	.	.	TRBV28	TGTGCCAGCAGGGGCGGGGATTCCGCCGGGGAGCTGTTTTTT	CASRGGDSAGELFF
TRBJ1-1	once	.	TRBV15	TGTGCCACCAGCACAGGGGCGAACACTGAAGCTTTCTTT	CATSTGANTEAFF
TRBJ2-3	.	TRBD2	TRBV6-5	TGTGCCAGCAGTGGTAGCGGGAGGGTTGCAGATACGCAGTATTTT	CASSGSGRVADTQYF
TRBJ2-5	.	.	TRBV7-2	TGTGCCAGCAGCCCCAGAGTGGGTCGAGAGACCCAGTACTTC	CASSPRVGRETQYF
TRBJ1-1	.	TRBD1	TRBV27	TGTGCCAGCAGCCATCCCAGGACAGGGTCCATGAACACTGAAGCTTTCTTT	CASSHPRTGSMNTEAFF
TRBJ2-1	.	.	TRBV11-1	TGTGCCAGCAGCAAAGACAGCTCCTACAATGAGCAGTTCTTC	CASSKDSSYNEQFF
TRBJ1-5	.	.	TRBV6-1	TGTGCCAGCAGTGGGGGGGGAAGGCGGGCCGGCAATCAGCCCCAGCATTTT	CASSGGGRRAGNQPQHF
TRBJ2-7	.	TRBD1	TRBV7-8	TGTGCCAGCAGCTTGCCAGGGGGACGGGAGCAGTACTTC	CASSLPGGREQYF
TRBJ1-4	.	TRBD1	TRBV29-1	TGCAGCGTGTATGCAGGGGGGACTAATGAAAAACTGTTTTTT	CSVYAGGTNEKLFF
TRBJ2-7	.	TRBD1	TRBV5-1	TGCGCCAGCAGCTCCCTGGGACAGGGGGAGTCCGAGCAGTACTTC	CASSSLGQGESEQYF
TRBJ2-2	.	.	TRBV29-1	TGCAGCGCCATCAGGGGAGGTCGATCCGGGGAGCTGTTTTTT	CSAIRGGRSGELFF
TRBJ1-5	once	.	TRBV19	TGTGCCAGTAGTATTAGTTGGAATCAGCCCCAGCATTTT	CASSISWNQPQHF
TRBJ2-2	few	.	TRBV28	TGTGCCAGCAGTTTAATACAGAACACCGGGGAGCTGTTTTTT	CASSLIQNTGELFF
TRBJ2-7	once	TRBD2	TRBV7-9	TGTGCCAGCAGCTTAGGCGGTGGAGCGGGAGGGTTTGGCGAGCAGTACTTC	CASSLGGGAGGFGEQYF
TRBJ1-2	few	TRBD1	TRBV5-1	TGCGCCAGCAGCTTGGGGGGACAGGGATCCGTTAGCTATGGCTACACCTTC	CASSLGGQGSVSYGYTF
TRBJ1-2	once	TRBD1	TRBV7-2	TGTGCCAGCAGCTTACCGGGACAGGCGGGATCCCTCTATGGCTACACCTTC	CASSLPGQAGSLYGYTF
TRBJ1-5	few	.	TRBV5-6	TGTGCCAGCAGCTTGCGTGGGTGGGGGGTACAAGGCAATCAGCCCCAGCATTTT	CASSLRGWGVQGNQPQHF
TRBJ2-1	.	TRBD2	TRBV4-1	TGCGCCAGCAGCCAAATTAGCGGGAGGGCCTTTGATGATGAGCAGTTCTTC	CASSQISGRAFDDEQFF
TRBJ2-7	.	TRBD1	TRBV6-1	TGTGCCAGCAGTGAAGCGCCAGGGACAGGGAACCCCCTCTCCTACGAGCAGTACTTC	CASSEAPGTGNPLSYEQYF
TRBJ2-7	.	TRBD1	TRBV10-3	TGTGCCATCAGTCCCCCCGGGACAGGGGTGGATGAGCAGTACTTC	CAISPPGTGVDEQYF
TRBJ2-5	.	.	TRBV28	TGTGCCAGCAGCTCGTACAGGGCCAGGGAGACCCAGTACTTC	CASSSYRARETQYF
TRBJ1-3	.	.	TRBV5-4	TGTGCCAGCAGCGCGGGACGGGGTCCCGGAAACACCATATATTTT	CASSAGRGPGNTIYF
TRBJ1-1	few	.	TRBV6-4	TGTGCCAGCAGTTTCGGAATGAACACTGAAGCTTTCTTT	CASSFGMNTEAFF
TRBJ1-1	once	TRBD1	TRBV6-1	TGTGCCAGCAGTCCCAAGACAGGGGGAGGTGAAGCTTTCTTT	CASSPKTGGGEAFF
TRBJ2-5	.	TRBD2	TRBV9	TGTGCCAGCAGCGTAGATCTAGCGGGAGGTCAGACCCAGTACTTC	CASSVDLAGGQTQYF
TRBJ2-1	.	TRBD2	TRBV12-5	TGTGCTAGTGGACTAGCGGGATCGAATGAGCAGTTCTTC	CASGLAGSNEQFF
TRBJ2-7	.	TRBD2	TRBV14	TGTGCCAGCAGCCAAGATCTTATGGGAGGGAGAAGGTCCGAGCAGTACTTC	CASSQDLMGGRRSEQYF
TRBJ2-1	.	TRBD2	TRBV2	TGTGCCAGCAGTGAAAGTTCGCAAATTGATAGCGGGAGCTCCTACAATGAGCAGTTCTTC	CASSESSQIDSGSSYNEQFF
TRBJ2-7	.	.	TRBV10-1	TGCGCCAGCAGCCCGGGGGCCCCCTACGAGCAGTACTTC	CASSPGAPYEQYF
TRBJ2-3	.	TRBD2	TRBV27	TGTGCCAGCAGTTATCTAGCGGGAGGAGTAGGTACGCAGTATTTT	CASSYLAGGVGTQYF
TRBJ2-7	.	TRBD2	TRBV5-6	TGTGCCAGCAGCTCAATCTACAGGGGGACTAGCGGAGTCTACGAGCAGTACTTC	CASSSIYRGTSGVYEQYF
TRBJ1-1	.	.	TRBV18	TGTGCCAGCTCACTTACCAAGAACACTGAAGCTTTCTTT	CASSLTKNTEAFF
TRBJ2-1	.	.	TRBV9	TGTGCCAGCAGCGCCTCCCCCCCCACAGGCTACAATGAGCAGTTCTTC	CASSASPPTGYNEQFF
TRBJ1-3	once	.	TRBV6-1	TGTGCCAGCCGGGTTTCTAATGGAAACACCATATATTTT	CASRVSNGNTIYF
TRBJ1-2	.	.	TRBV2	TGTGCCAGCAGTGTTATAAACTATGGCTACACCTTC	CASSVINYGYTF
TRBJ2-2	.	TRBD2	TRBV5-1	TGCGCCAGCAGCTTGTCCAGCGGGGCAAACACCGGGGAGCTGTTTTTT	CASSLSSGANTGELFF
TRBJ2-5	.	.	TRBV29-1	TGCAGCGTTGACCCCGCGACCGAGCCGACCCAGTACTTC	CSVDPATEPTQYF
TRBJ1-5	.	.	TRBV28	TGTGCCAGCAGTTTTTCCAGCAATCAGCCCCAGCATTTT	CASSFSSNQPQHF
TRBJ2-3	.	.	TRBV9	TGTGCCAGCAGCGTAGGGTCTAATCGGGATACGCAGTATTTT	CASSVGSNRDTQYF
TRBJ1-1	.	.	TRBV10-3	TGTGCCATCAGGGACGCGAAGGCAATGAACACTGAAGCTTTCTTT	CAIRDAKAMNTEAFF
TRBJ2-3	few	.	TRBV9	TGTGCCAGCAGCGTAATGGGGGCAGACACAGATACGCAGTATTTT	CASSVMGADTDTQYF
TRBJ2-7	.	.	TRBV27	TGTGCCAGCAGTTTAACCAGGGGCGAGCAGTACTTC	CASSLTRGEQYF